This T cell receptor (beta chain) was captured in a study of blood T cell repertoires in COVID-19. Study in general: The United States, Italy and Spain were the sources of the acute and convalescent COVID-19 samples. Sample material is recorded as cDNA or gDNA derived from T cells, B-cell-depleted T cells, or PBMCs.

This CDR3 is built from 14 residues. CDR1 MNHEY and CDR2 SVGAGI come from the germline V gene. Trimming took 7 bases from V and 3 from J; bases not matched to a gene: 4. In the original analysis: Counts of nucleated cells, estimated from reference gene primer amplification, were obtained. Libraries were prepared by immunoSEQ multiplex PCR; TCRdb keeps only in-frame clonotypes and omits some of them. Clone size and the V and J calls come from that table; the DNA yielded D and trimming. Of over 50,000 clones listed, roughly 86% are singletons. The sequenced sample consisted of peripheral blood. The receptor comes from an older man with active COVID-19. V and J are TRBV6-5 and TRBJ1-2; 11 nucleotides agree with TRBD1. The CDR3 DNA sequence: TGTGCCAGCAAGCGGGGACAGGGGGACTATGGCTACACCTTC. This translates into CASKRGQGDYGYTF.